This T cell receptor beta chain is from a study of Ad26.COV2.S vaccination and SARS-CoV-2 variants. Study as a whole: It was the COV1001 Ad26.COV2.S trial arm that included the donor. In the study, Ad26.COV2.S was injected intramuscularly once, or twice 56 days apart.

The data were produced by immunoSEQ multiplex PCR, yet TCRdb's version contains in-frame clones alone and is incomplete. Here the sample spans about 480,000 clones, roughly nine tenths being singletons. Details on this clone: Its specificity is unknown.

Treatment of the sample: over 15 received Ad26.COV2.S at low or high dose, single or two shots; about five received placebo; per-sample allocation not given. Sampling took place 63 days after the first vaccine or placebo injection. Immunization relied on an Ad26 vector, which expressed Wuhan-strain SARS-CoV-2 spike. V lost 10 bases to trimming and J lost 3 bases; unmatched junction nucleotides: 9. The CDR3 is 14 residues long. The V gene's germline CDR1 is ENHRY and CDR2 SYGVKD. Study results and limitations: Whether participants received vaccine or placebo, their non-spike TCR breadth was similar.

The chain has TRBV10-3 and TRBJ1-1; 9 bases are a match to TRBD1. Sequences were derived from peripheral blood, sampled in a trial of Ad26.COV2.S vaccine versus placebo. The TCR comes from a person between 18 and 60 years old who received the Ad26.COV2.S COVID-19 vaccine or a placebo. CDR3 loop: CATTGTGRDTEAFF. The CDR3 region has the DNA TGTGCCACCACCGGGACAGGGAGAGACACTGAAGCTTTCTTT.